The 9 T cell receptor beta chains below come from one sample, sequenced in a study of T cells in Graves' hyperthyroidism and ophthalmopathy. RNA transcripts provided the source from which TCR beta CDR3 regions were amplified. RT-PCR in the first round (using the HTBI primer set) targeted the TCR CDR3. TCRdb reanalysed the multiplex PCR reads using MiXCR and keeps one entry per CDR3 protein. The top ten clones hold about 16% of a sample with some 690,000 distinct CDR3 sequences, around a sixth of them seen once. Sequenced input: blood. These TCRs come from a man aged 45-65 years with Graves' hyperthyroidism.

This clonotype appeared a few times. This chain joins TRBV6-1 and TRBJ1-2; no clear D. The V and J ends lost 3 bases and 7 bases respectively, with 12 bases between them. The CDR3 spans 13 residues. Germline-derived CDR1 and CDR2 are MNHNS and SASEGT. CDR3 nucleotide sequence: TGTGCCAGCAGTGATAGCGGCAGTCTTGGCTACACCTTC. Translated, it gives CASSDSGSLGYTF.

This clonotype was observed a few times. The genes are TRBV27 and TRBJ2-3; the match to TRBD2 covers 7 bases. The J segment lost 4 bases and the V segment lost 6 bases, leaving 7 bases of the junction unmatched. CDR1 and CDR2 (germline): MNHEY, SMNVEV (reference sequence). The CDR3 covers 14 residues. CDR3 bases: TGTGCCAGCAGAGTGGCGGGAGTCCCAGATACGCAGTATTTT. Encoded protein: CASRVAGVPDTQYF.

This clonotype was found many times. This chain links TRBV24-1 with TRBJ2-1; D perhaps matches TRBD2 (6 bases). The CDR3 is made up of 16 amino acids. Germline V CDR1 and CDR2: KGHDR, SFDVKD. V gave up 5 bases and J gave up 4 bases, with 17 bases separating them. The CDR3 sequence: CATSAGGPGSYNEQFF. CDR3 DNA: TGTGCCACCAGTGCCGGGGGACCGGGATCTTACAATGAGCAGTTCTTC.

There are many counts of this clonotype. This chain connects TRBV27 to TRBJ2-5, with D perhaps matching TRBD1 (5 bases). Germline values: CDR1 MNHEY, CDR2 SMNVEV (reference sequence). The CDR3 is 15 residues long. With 4 bases removed from V and 5 bases from J, the gap between germline ends came to 17 bases. As DNA, the CDR3 is TGTGCCAGCAGTTATAGCCAGGGCTATCTGGAGACCCAGTACTTC. Its translation is CASSYSQGYLETQYF.

Points on this clonotype: Since a much larger clone is just one base distant, this may be a read error. The V and J genes are TRBV10-3 and TRBJ2-1; D might be TRBD2 (6 bases). Germline loops: CDR1 ENHRY, CDR2 SYGVKD. The CDR3 covers 21 residues. The CDR3 nucleotides read TGTGCCATCAGTGAGTCGACAGCGACGGGAGTGATCCCGGGGTCCTACAATGGGCAGTTCTTC. Translating it yields CAISESTATGVIPGSYNGQFF.

The sample holds many counts of this clonotype. The chain joins TRBV27 to TRBJ2-5; 8 nucleotides agree with TRBD2. This CDR3 is 16 amino acids long. The V segment lost 2 bases and the J segment 3 bases; nucleotides outside the gene matches: 8. Germline values: CDR1 MNHEY, CDR2 SMNVEV (reference sequence). The CDR3 spells CASSLSYGRGKETQYF. The DNA of the CDR3 is TGTGCCAGCAGTTTAAGTTACGGGAGGGGCAAAGAGACCCAGTACTTC.

A word on this clonotype: A single base separates this from a much larger clone, so it may be a read error. V and J are TRBV2 and TRBJ2-1; D perhaps matches TRBD2 (5 bases). V was trimmed by 0 bases and J by 0 bases, leaving 6 bases between them. The CDR3 is made up of 15 amino acids. Per the germline V gene, CDR1 is SNHLY and CDR2 is FYNNEI. CDR3 sequence (DNA): TGTGCCAGCAGTGAAGCGGGGAGCTCCTACAATGAGCAGTTCTTC. Translating gives CASSEAGSSYNEQFF.

This clonotype was counted ten times or more. This rearrangement joins TRBV7-2 to TRBJ2-3; 8 bases fit TRBD2. The CDR3 contains 22 residues. The trim removed 2 bases at V and 0 bases at J, leaving 22 bases unmatched. Per the germline V gene, CDR1 is SGHTA and CDR2 is FQGNSA. The CDR3 spells CASSLLAGTRFFIGTSTDTQYF. The CDR3 region has the DNA TGTGCCAGCAGCTTACTGGCCGGGACTAGGTTTTTTATCGGGACTAGCACAGATACGCAGTATTTT.

This clonotype was recorded at least ten times. The chain recombines TRBV5-1 with TRBJ1-1; D call uncertain. In germline, CDR1 is SGHRS, CDR2 YFSETQ. V gave up 2 bases and J gave up 5 bases, with 16 bases separating them. The CDR3 contains 15 residues. The CDR3 loop is CASSLVPGGVTEAFF. The CDR3 nucleotides are TGCGCCAGCAGCTTAGTTCCGGGTGGGGTAACTGAAGCTTTCTTT.